This T cell receptor beta chain was retrieved from a study of tumor-infiltrating lymphocytes in primary liver carcinoma. In the case of this clonotype: Antigen: not known.

Points from the study as a whole: It was in tumors, not blood, that the top-250-clone fraction was significantly higher (p = 0.039).

The CDR3 is made up of 18 amino acids. The V gene's germline CDR1 is SGHRS and CDR2 YFSETQ. The trim removed 1 base at V and 5 bases at J, leaving 15 bases unmatched. With 500 to 650 ng total RNA as template and a constant-region primer, TCR beta cDNA was made. Sequencing libraries for TCR beta derived from three nested multiplex PCR rounds that used slightly modified ARM-PCR. The two initial PCR rounds, around 11 cycles each, used TRBV1-TRBV30 forward and C-beta reverse primers. Using its own MiXCR run on the multiplex PCR reads, TCRdb lists one record per CDR3 protein. The data contain about 300,000 distinct CDR3 sequences, approximately 65% of them singletons. RNA isolated from unsorted whole blood supplied the blood RNA, with germline DNA also extracted. They drew about 4 milliliters of peripheral blood before surgery.

Material for sequencing was peripheral blood. This clonotype originated in a man aged 35 to 55 with primary liver carcinoma and hepatitis B virus infection. The chain joins TRBV5-1 to TRBJ2-5; 9 bases line up with TRBD2. CDR3 sequence reads: CASSLFQAGGPQRETQYF. DNA of the CDR3: TGCGCCAGCAGCTTGTTTCAGGCGGGAGGGCCCCAGCGGGAGACCCAGTACTTC.